This T cell receptor beta chain was sequenced for a study of blood T cells in healthy people across ages. The second PCR ran roughly 6 to 12 cycles with a sample-barcoded 5' primer and J-beta primers. Tags on each cDNA molecule came from a template-switch adaptor with 12 random nucleotides. A single record per CDR3 protein comes from TCRdb applying MiXCR to the 5' RACE reads. Of 1.4 million to 1.5 million distinct CDR3 sequences in the sample, about 43% were seen once. Of note for this clonotype: Antigen unknown. A junction boundary mismatches the germline segment, possibly from a read error.

Germline V gene lookup returns CDR1 DFQATT and CDR2 SNEGSKA (reference sequence). CDR3 length: 14 residues. Study outcomes and limitations: Measured against age, TCR beta diversity per million T cells decreased in a roughly linear manner. Researchers report that TCR beta diversity correlated strongly with naive T cell percentage.

This receptor was identified in a woman aged 18 to 35 in good health. Input material: blood. The chain couples TRBV20-1 to TRBJ1-2; 7 positions agree with TRBD1. The DNA of the CDR3 is TGCAGTGCCAGAGACAGGGATAGGACATGGGGCTACACCTTC. This sequence encodes CSARDRDRTWGYTF.